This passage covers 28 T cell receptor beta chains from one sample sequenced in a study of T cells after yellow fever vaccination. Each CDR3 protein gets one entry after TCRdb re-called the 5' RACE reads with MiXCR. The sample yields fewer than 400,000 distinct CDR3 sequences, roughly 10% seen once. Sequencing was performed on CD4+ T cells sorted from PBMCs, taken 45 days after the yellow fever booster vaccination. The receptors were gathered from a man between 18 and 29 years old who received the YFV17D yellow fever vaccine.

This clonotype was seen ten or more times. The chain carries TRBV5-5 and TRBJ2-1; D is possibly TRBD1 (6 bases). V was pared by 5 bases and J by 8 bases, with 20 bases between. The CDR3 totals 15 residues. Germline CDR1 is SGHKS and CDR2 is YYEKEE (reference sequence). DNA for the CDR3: TGTGCCAGCAGTTTATCAGGGGCCGGTGTCCATGAGCAGTTCTTC. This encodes CASSLSGAGVHEQFF.

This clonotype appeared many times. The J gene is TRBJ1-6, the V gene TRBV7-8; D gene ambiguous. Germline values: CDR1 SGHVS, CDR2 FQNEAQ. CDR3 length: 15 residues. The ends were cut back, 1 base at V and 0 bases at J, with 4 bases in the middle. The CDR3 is CASSLDSSYNSPLHF. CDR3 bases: TGTGCCAGCAGCTTAGACAGCTCCTATAATTCACCCCTCCACTTT.

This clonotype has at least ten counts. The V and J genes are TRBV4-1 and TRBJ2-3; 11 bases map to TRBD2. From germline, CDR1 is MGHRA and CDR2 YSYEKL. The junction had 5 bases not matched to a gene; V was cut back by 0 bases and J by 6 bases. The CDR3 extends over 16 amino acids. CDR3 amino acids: CASSQDSGGAWDTQYF. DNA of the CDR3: TGCGCCAGCAGCCAAGATAGCGGGGGGGCCTGGGATACGCAGTATTTT.

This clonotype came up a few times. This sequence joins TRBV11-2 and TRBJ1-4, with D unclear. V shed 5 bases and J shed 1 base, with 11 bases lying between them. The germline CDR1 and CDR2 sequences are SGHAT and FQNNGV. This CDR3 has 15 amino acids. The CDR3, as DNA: TGTGCCAGCAGCCCGCGGGCCAGAACTAATGAAAAACTGTTTTTT. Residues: CASSPRARTNEKLFF.

CDR3 loop: CASSLLPHQPQHF. For the CDR3, the DNA is TGTGCCAGCAGCCTACTACCTCATCAGCCCCAGCATTTT. The genes are TRBV11-2 and TRBJ1-5; no firm D call. Per the germline V gene, CDR1 is SGHAT and CDR2 is FQNNGV. The CDR3 runs 13 residues. V lost 5 bases to trimming and J lost 5 bases, with 10 bases between them. The variable domain in full, completed from reference TRBV11-2 and TRBJ1-5, reads EAGVAQSPRYKIIEKRQSVAFWCNPISGHATLYWYQQILGQGPKLLIQFQNNGVVDDSQLPKDRFSAERLKGVDSTLKIQPAKLEDSAVYLCASSLLPHQPQHFGDGTRLSIL.

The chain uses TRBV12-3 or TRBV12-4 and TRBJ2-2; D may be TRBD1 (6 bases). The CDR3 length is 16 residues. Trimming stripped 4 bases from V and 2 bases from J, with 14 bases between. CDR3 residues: CASSSPRDTNTGELFF. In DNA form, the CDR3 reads TGTGCCAGCAGTTCACCCCGGGACACCAACACCGGGGAGCTGTTTTTT.

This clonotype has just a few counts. The CDR3, as DNA: TGCAGTGCTAGAGATCTTTCTGGCGGGGAGACCCAGTACTTC. This sequence encodes CSARDLSGGETQYF. The V gene is TRBV20-1, the J gene TRBJ2-5; a possible D gene is TRBD2 (5 bases). The CDR3 loop spans 14 amino acids. The germline gives CDR1 DFQATT, CDR2 SNEGSKA (reference sequence). V was cut by 0 bases and J by 5 bases, with 13 bases left in between.

Here the CDR3 DNA reads TGCAGCGTTGAAGCCCAGGGGTTGGGGGAGACCCAGTACTTC. This sequence encodes CSVEAQGLGETQYF. V is TRBV29-1 and J is TRBJ2-5; possibly TRBD1 for D (6 bases). V lost 1 base to trimming and J lost 5 bases, with 14 bases between them. The CDR3 has 14 amino acids. Germline CDR1 reads SQVTM; CDR2 reads ANQGSEA.

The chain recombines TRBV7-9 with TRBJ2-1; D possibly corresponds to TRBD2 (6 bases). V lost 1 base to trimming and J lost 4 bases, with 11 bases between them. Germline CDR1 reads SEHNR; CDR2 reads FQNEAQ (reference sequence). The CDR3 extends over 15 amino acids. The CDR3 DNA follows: TGTGCCAGCAGCTTAGAACTAGCCGAATACAATGAGCAGTTCTTC. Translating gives CASSLELAEYNEQFF.

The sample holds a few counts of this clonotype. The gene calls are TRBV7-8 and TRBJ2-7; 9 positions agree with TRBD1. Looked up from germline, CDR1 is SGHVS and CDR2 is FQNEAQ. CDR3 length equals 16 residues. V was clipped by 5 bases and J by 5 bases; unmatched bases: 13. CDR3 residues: CASSRARDRVGNEQYF. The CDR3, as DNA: TGTGCCAGCAGCCGAGCAAGGGACAGGGTTGGGAACGAGCAGTACTTC.

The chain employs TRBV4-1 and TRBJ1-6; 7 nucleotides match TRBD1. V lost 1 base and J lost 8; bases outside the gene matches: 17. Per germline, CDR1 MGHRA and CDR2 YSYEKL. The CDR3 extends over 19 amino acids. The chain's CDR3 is CASSQGRARGRFFDSPLHF. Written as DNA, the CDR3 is TGCGCCAGCAGCCAAGGTCGGGCGAGGGGGCGCTTTTTTGATTCACCCCTCCACTTT.

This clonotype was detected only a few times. CDR3 in amino acids: CSARDTSSAGDTQYF. In DNA, the CDR3 is TGCAGTGCTAGAGATACTAGCTCCGCGGGCGATACGCAGTATTTT. J is TRBJ2-3 and V is TRBV20-1; TRBD2 might be the D (6 bases). CDR1 and CDR2 from the germline V gene are DFQATT and SNEGSKA (reference sequence). Trimming cost V 0 bases and J 6 bases, with 16 bases left between them. The CDR3 is 15 residues long.

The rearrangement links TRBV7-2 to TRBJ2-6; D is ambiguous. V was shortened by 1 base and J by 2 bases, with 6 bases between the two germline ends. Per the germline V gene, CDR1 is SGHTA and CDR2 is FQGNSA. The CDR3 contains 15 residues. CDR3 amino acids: CASSLEVAGANVLTF. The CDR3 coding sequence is TGTGCCAGCAGCTTAGAGGTCGCTGGGGCCAACGTCCTGACTTTC. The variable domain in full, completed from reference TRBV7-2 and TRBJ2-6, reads GAGVSQSPSNKVTEKGKDVELRCDPISGHTALYWYRQSLGQGLEFLIYFQGNSAPDKSGLPSDRFSAERTGGSVSTLTIQRTQQEDSAVYLCASSLEVAGANVLTFGAGSRLTVL.

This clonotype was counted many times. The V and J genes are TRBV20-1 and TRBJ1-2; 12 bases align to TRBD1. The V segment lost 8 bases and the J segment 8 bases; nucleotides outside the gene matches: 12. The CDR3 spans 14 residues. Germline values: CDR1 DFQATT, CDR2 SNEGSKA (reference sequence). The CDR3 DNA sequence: TGCAGTTCGAACCCGGGACAGGGGGCGCGGGGCTACACCTTC. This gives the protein CSSNPGQGARGYTF.

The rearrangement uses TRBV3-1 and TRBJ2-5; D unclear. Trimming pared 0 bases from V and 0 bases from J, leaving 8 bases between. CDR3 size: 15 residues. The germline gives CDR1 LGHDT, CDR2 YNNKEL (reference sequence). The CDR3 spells CASSQDPVYQETQYF. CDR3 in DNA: TGTGCCAGCAGCCAAGACCCCGTTTACCAAGAGACCCAGTACTTC.

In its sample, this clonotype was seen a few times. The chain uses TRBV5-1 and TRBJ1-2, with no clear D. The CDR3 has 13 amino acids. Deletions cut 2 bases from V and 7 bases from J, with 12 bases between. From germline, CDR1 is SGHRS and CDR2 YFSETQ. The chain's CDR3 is CASSFGDFSGYTF. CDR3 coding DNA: TGCGCCAGCAGCTTCGGGGATTTTTCTGGCTACACCTTC.

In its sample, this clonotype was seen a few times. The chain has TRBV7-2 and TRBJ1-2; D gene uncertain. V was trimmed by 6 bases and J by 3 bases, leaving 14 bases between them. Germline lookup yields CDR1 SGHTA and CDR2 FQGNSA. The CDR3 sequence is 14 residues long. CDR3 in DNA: TGTGCCAGCAGACCCCGGGGAGTTGACTATGGCTACACCTTC. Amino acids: CASRPRGVDYGYTF.

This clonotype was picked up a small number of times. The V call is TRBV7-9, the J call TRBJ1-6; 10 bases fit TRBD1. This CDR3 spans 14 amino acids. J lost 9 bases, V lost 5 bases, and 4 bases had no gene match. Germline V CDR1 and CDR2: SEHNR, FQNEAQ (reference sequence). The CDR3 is CASSARTGGSPLHF. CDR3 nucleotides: TGTGCCAGCAGCGCCCGGACAGGGGGTTCACCCCTCCACTTT.

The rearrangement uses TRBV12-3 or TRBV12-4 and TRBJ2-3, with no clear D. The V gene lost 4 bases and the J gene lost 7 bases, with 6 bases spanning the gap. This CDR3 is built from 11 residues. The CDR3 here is CASSWFHTQYF. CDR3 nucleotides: TGTGCCAGCAGTTGGTTCCATACGCAGTATTTT.

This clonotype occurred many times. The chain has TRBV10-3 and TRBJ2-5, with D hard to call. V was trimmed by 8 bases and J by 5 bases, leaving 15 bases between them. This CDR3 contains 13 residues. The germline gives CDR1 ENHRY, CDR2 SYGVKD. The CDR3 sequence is CAIRDSYTETQYF. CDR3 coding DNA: TGTGCCATCCGAGACTCCTATACGGAGACCCAGTACTTC.

The CDR3 sequence: CASSPLGGDGNEQFF. The DNA of the CDR3 is TGTGCCAGCTCACCATTGGGTGGTGATGGCAATGAGCAGTTCTTC. This chain uses TRBV18 with TRBJ2-1; D is unclear. The CDR3 totals 15 residues. Trimming pared 2 bases from V and 6 bases from J, leaving 14 bases between. Germline loops: CDR1 KGHSH, CDR2 LQKENI.

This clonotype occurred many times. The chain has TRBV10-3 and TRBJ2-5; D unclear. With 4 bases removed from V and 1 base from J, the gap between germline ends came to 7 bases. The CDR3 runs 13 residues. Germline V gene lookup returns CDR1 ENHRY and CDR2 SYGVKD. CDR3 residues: CAISVEFQETQYF. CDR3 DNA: TGTGCCATCAGTGTCGAATTCCAAGAGACCCAGTACTTC.

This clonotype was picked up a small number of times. CDR3: CASSLYSGGYYGYTF. The DNA for the CDR3 is TGTGCCAGCAGCCTTTACTCCGGGGGGTACTATGGCTACACCTTC. The genes are TRBV6-5 and TRBJ1-2; tentatively, D is TRBD1 (5 bases). V lost 6 bases to trimming and J lost 3 bases, with 17 bases between them. CDR1 is MNHEY and CDR2 is SVGAGI in the germline V gene. The CDR3 consists of 15 residues.

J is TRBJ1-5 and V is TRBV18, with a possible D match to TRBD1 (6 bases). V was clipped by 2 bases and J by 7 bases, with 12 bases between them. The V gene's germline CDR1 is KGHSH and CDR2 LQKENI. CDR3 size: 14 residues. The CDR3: CASSPYRAEQPQHF. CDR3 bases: TGTGCCAGCTCACCATACAGGGCTGAACAGCCCCAGCATTTT. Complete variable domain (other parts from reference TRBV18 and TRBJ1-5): NAGVMQNPRHLVRRRGQEARLRCSPMKGHSHVYWYRQLPEEGLKFMVYLQKENIIDESGMPKERFSAEFPKEGPSILRIQQVVRGDSAAYFCASSPYRAEQPQHFGDGTRLSIL.

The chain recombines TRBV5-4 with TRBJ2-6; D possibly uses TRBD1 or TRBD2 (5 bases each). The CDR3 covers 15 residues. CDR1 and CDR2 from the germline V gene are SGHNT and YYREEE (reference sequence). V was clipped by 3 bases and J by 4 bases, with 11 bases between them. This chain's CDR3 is CASSSGTEGANVLTF. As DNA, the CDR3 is TGTGCCAGCAGCTCGGGGACCGAAGGGGCCAACGTCCTGACTTTC. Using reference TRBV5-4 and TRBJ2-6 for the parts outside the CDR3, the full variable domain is ETGVTQSPTHLIKTRGQQVTLRCSSQSGHNTVSWYQQALGQGPQFIFQYYREEENGRGNFPPRFSGLQFPNYSSELNVNALELDDSALYLCASSSGTEGANVLTFGAGSRLTVL.

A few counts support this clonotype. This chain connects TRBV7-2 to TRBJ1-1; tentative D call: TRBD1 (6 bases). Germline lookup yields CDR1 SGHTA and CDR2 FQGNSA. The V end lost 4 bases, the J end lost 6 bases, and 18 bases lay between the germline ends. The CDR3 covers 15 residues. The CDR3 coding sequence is TGTGCCAGCAGCTCCGTCTGGGGGGCGTTTTCTGAAGCTTTCTTT. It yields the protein CASSSVWGAFSEAFF.

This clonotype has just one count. The CDR3 loop is CASSRGDSSGANVLTF. In nucleotides, the CDR3 is TGTGCCAGCAGTCGAGGGGACAGCTCTGGGGCCAACGTCCTGACTTTC. This rearrangement joins TRBV27 to TRBJ2-6, with 7 bases fitting TRBD1. Losses at the gene ends were 5 bases for V and 0 bases for J; bases not matched to a gene: 4. Germline V gene lookup returns CDR1 MNHEY and CDR2 SMNVEV (reference sequence). This CDR3 is 16 amino acids long.

CDR3 residues: CATSDPPGLAVESYTDTQYF. DNA for the CDR3: TGTGCCACCAGTGACCCGCCGGGACTAGCGGTGGAGAGTTACACAGATACGCAGTATTTT. V and J are TRBV24-1 and TRBJ2-3; 11 bases are shared with TRBD2. V dropped 4 bases and J dropped 2; count of bases not matched to a gene: 16. Germline-derived CDR1 and CDR2 are KGHDR and SFDVKD. This CDR3 contains 20 residues.